Following are 21 T cell receptor beta chains from one sample sequenced in a study of T cell repertoires in cytomegalovirus infection (dated by TCRdb to about 2019). Instrument used: Illumina HiSeq 1500. TCRdb cleaned the public reads at Q25 with fastp, built clones with MiXCR and kept in-frame beta chains. Every CDR3 protein is listed once, alongside the most common genes and DNA of its rows. The sample data list 110,000 to 150,000 distinct CDR3 sequences, and more than 30% of these were observed just once. The top ten clonotypes cover 45% to 55% of the sample. The treatment or condition label for this specimen denotes: in vitro stimulation with specific CMV peptide epitopes to enrich CMV-specific T cells. Their specific antigens are unknown. This specimen was CD8+ T cells from cultured PBMCs, taken from culture after CMV antigen stimulation. Receptor source: a human donor in good health (CMV status not recorded). Some clones in this sample may be carry-over from other donors' samples.

This clonotype was counted ten times or more. The chain combines TRBV4-2 with TRBJ2-7; D is perhaps TRBD1 (6 bases). Germline loops: CDR1 LGHNA, CDR2 YNFKEQ. The CDR3 is 16 amino acids. V lost 4 bases and J 0 bases, leaving 16 bases between the germline ends. CDR3 nucleotide sequence: TGTGCCAGCAGCCTTAACCCCAGAGGGGGCTCCTACGAGCAGTACTTC. Translating it yields CASSLNPRGGSYEQYF.

On this clonotype itself: This clone may be a read error of a much larger clone one base away. The V call is TRBV27, the J call TRBJ2-3; D possibly matches TRBD1 or TRBD2 (6 bases each). The V gene's germline CDR1 is MNHEY and CDR2 SMNVEV (reference sequence). CDR3 length equals 16 residues. CDR3 amino acids: CAGSPGAGGHRATQYF. Here the CDR3 DNA reads TGTGCCGGCAGTCCTGGGGCCGGGGGCCACCGAGCTACGCAGTATTTT.

The rearrangement uses TRBV12-3 or TRBV12-4 and TRBJ2-3; 15 bases line up with TRBD2. With V trimmed by 6 bases and J by 6 bases, 22 bases remained unmatched. The CDR3 runs to 21 residues. CDR3 in amino acids: CASRRGAGTGTSGGPVDTQYF. As DNA, the CDR3 is TGTGCCAGCAGGCGAGGGGCCGGGACAGGGACTAGCGGGGGGCCGGTGGATACGCAGTATTTT.

This clonotype was recorded once. The rearrangement links TRBV27 to TRBJ2-1; the D gene could be TRBD1 or TRBD2 (7 bases each). There are 16 residues in the CDR3. The germline V gene encodes CDR1 MNHEY and CDR2 SMNVEV (reference sequence). Trimming stripped 3 bases from V and 5 bases from J, with 17 bases between. The DNA for the CDR3 is TGTGCCAGCAGTTTTGGGGGAGGGGGCTCGAACAATGAGCAGTTCTTC. Translation gives CASSFGGGGSNNEQFF.

This clonotype was detected many times. This rearrangement joins TRBV6-4 to TRBJ1-6, with 8 bases matching TRBD1. The germline V gene encodes CDR1 MRHNA and CDR2 SNTAGT. The CDR3 consists of 14 residues. Trimming removed 5 bases from V and 9 bases from J; junction bases left unmatched: 6. The CDR3 reads CASSPDREISPLHF. The DNA for the CDR3 is TGTGCCAGCAGTCCGGACAGGGAAATTTCACCCCTCCACTTT.

This clonotype was seen just once. Just one base apart from a much larger clone, this may be a read error. The chain links TRBV4-1 to TRBJ2-6, with D unresolved. The germline CDR1 and CDR2 sequences are MGHRA and YSYEKL. This CDR3 has 14 residues. The CDR3 sequence is CVSSQGSGANVLTF. As DNA, the CDR3 is TGCGTCAGCAGCCAAGGTTCTGGGGCCAACGTCCTGACTTTC.

The rearrangement links TRBV19 to TRBJ2-1, with D hard to call. Germline CDR1 and CDR2: LNHDA and SQIVND (reference sequence). The CDR3 is made up of 13 amino acids. With 1 base removed from V and 4 bases from J, the gap between germline ends came to 5 bases. The CDR3 loop reads CASSIVPYNEQFF. The CDR3, as DNA: TGTGCCAGTAGTATAGTTCCTTACAATGAGCAGTTCTTC.

This chain uses TRBV12-3 or TRBV12-4 with TRBJ1-5, with no clear D. The CDR3 totals 12 residues. V shed 6 bases and J shed 9 bases, with 12 bases lying between them. CDR3 residues: CASSLGSLPQHF. The CDR3, as DNA: TGTGCCAGCAGCCTCGGATCCTTGCCCCAGCATTTT.

Only a few counts were recorded for this clonotype. V is TRBV9 and J is TRBJ1-6; TRBD1 is a possible D gene (5 bases). Germline CDR1 and CDR2: SGDLS and YYNGEE. This CDR3 comprises 14 residues. Trimming shortened V by 0 bases and J by 6 bases, and 7 bases separated the two germline ends. The CDR3 sequence: CASSVEGTNSPLHF. CDR3 DNA: TGTGCCAGCAGCGTAGAAGGGACTAATTCACCCCTCCACTTT.

V usage is TRBV20-1 and J usage is TRBJ2-3, with TRBD2 matching 10 bases. Trimming took 6 bases from V and 5 from J; bases not matched to a gene: 20. CDR1 DFQATT and CDR2 SNEGSKA come from the germline V gene (reference sequence). This CDR3 spans 18 amino acids. CDR3 sequence (DNA): TGCAGTGCCCAAATGGCCCTAGCGGGGGCGCCATCTATAGATACGCAGTATTTT. Translated, it gives CSAQMALAGAPSIDTQYF.

This clonotype was counted a few times. This rearrangement joins TRBV7-2 to TRBJ1-4; D remains unclear. V lost 6 bases and J lost 8, with 10 bases in between. Germline V gene data show CDR1 as SGHTA and CDR2 as FQGNSA. The CDR3 runs to 12 residues. CDR3 residues: CASSRRNEKLFF. CDR3 in DNA: TGTGCCAGCAGTCGCAGGAACGAAAAACTGTTTTTT.

This sequence joins TRBV29-1 and TRBJ1-1, with 7 positions matching TRBD1. The trim removed 0 bases at V and 0 bases at J, leaving 4 bases unmatched. The CDR3 has 15 residues. The germline V gene has CDR1 SQVTM and CDR2 ANQGSEA. The CDR3 reads CSVEDGQAMNTEAFF. CDR3 nucleotides: TGCAGCGTTGAAGATGGACAGGCGATGAACACTGAAGCTTTCTTT. The variable domain in full, with the rest retrieved from reference TRBV29-1 and TRBJ1-1, is SAVISQKPSRDICQRGTSLTIQCQVDSQVTMMFWYRQQPGQSLTLIATANQGSEATYESGFVIDKFPISRPNLTFSTLTVSNMSPEDSSIYLCSVEDGQAMNTEAFFGQGTRLTVV.

In this sample, this clonotype turned up a few times. The rearrangement links TRBV28 to TRBJ1-5; TRBD1 matches at 11 bases. J lost 6 bases, V lost 10 bases, and 11 bases had no gene match. The CDR3 extends over 15 amino acids. Germline V CDR1 and CDR2: MDHEN, SYDVKM. The CDR3 loop reads CATRRTGGSRQPQHF. The CDR3 bases are TGTGCCACCCGGAGGACAGGGGGCTCTCGTCAGCCCCAGCATTTT. Supplemented by reference TRBV28 and TRBJ1-5, the full variable domain reads DVKVTQSSRYLVKRTGEKVFLECVQDMDHENMFWYRQDPGLGLRLIYFSYDVKMKEKGDIPEGYSVSREKKERFSLILESASTNQTSMYLCATRRTGGSRQPQHFGDGTRLSIL.

The chain carries TRBV7-2 and TRBJ2-1; D remains ambiguous. Germline values: CDR1 SGHTA, CDR2 FQGNSA. This CDR3 is built from 15 residues. V lost 5 bases and J lost 3, with 14 bases in between. The CDR3 DNA reads TGTGCCAGCAGCCCTGACATAGTGGGCTACAATGAGCAGTTCTTC. This codes for CASSPDIVGYNEQFF.

Concerning this clonotype: A much bigger clone sits one base away, suggesting this may be a read error. This CDR3 is CSVRSASSHEQYF. The CDR3 nucleotides are TGCAGCGTTAGGAGCGCCTCCTCCCACGAGCAGTACTTC. The V and J genes are TRBV29-1 and TRBJ2-7; D remains ambiguous. This CDR3 region has 13 residues. From germline, CDR1 is SQVTM and CDR2 ANQGSEA.

The chain has TRBV20-1 and TRBJ2-7; TRBD2 matches at 9 bases. V gave up 4 bases and J gave up 0 bases; unmatched junction bases: 1. Germline V gene lookup returns CDR1 DFQATT and CDR2 SNEGSKA (reference sequence). The CDR3 runs to 13 residues. CDR3 DNA sequence: TGCAGTGCTACTAGCGGGGCCTCCTACGAGCAGTACTTC. Its translation: CSATSGASYEQYF.

This clonotype was picked up a small number of times. The rearrangement joins TRBV7-3 to TRBJ2-3; possibly TRBD1 for D (5 bases). This CDR3 region has 16 residues. Deletions cut 4 bases from V and 4 bases from J, with 18 bases between. The germline CDR1 and CDR2 sequences are SGHTA and FQGTGA. CDR3 amino acids: CASSSLKGIEADTQYF. The CDR3 bases are TGTGCCAGCAGCTCACTTAAGGGGATAGAAGCAGATACGCAGTATTTT.

The genes are TRBV20-1 and TRBJ2-1, with 11 bases fitting TRBD1. Trimming removed 6 bases from V and 8 bases from J; junction bases left unmatched: 3. The CDR3 spans 12 residues. The germline gives CDR1 DFQATT, CDR2 SNEGSKA (reference sequence). CDR3 in DNA: TGCAGTGCCGGGACAGGGGGATATGAGCAGTTCTTC. Encoded protein: CSAGTGGYEQFF.

This clonotype showed up many times. The genes are TRBV2 and TRBJ2-5; D may be TRBD1 (5 bases). V dropped 4 bases and J dropped 2 bases, with 8 bases sitting between them. The CDR3 has 13 amino acids. Germline CDR1 SNHLY, CDR2 FYNNEI. The CDR3 spells CASSVQGQETQYF. The DNA of the CDR3 is TGTGCCAGCAGTGTTCAGGGACAAGAGACCCAGTACTTC.

This clonotype was observed once. The rearrangement joins TRBV27 to TRBJ2-2; D perhaps matches TRBD2 (5 bases). V shed 6 bases and J shed 1 base, with 9 bases lying between them. Germline CDR1 is MNHEY and CDR2 is SMNVEV (reference sequence). The CDR3 contains 14 residues. CDR3 loop: CASRPGRNTGELFF. Written as DNA, the CDR3 is TGTGCCAGCAGACCGGGGAGGAACACCGGGGAGCTGTTTTTT.

The chain joins TRBV6-6 to TRBJ2-7; 8 nucleotides align to TRBD1. The CDR3 is 14 amino acids. V was pared by 7 bases and J by 3 bases, with 8 bases of the junction left unmatched. Germline CDR1 MNHNY, CDR2 SVGAGI (reference sequence). CDR3 nucleotide sequence: TGTGCCAGCACCCCGGGACAGGCCTTCTACGAGCAGTACTTC. Its translation is CASTPGQAFYEQYF.